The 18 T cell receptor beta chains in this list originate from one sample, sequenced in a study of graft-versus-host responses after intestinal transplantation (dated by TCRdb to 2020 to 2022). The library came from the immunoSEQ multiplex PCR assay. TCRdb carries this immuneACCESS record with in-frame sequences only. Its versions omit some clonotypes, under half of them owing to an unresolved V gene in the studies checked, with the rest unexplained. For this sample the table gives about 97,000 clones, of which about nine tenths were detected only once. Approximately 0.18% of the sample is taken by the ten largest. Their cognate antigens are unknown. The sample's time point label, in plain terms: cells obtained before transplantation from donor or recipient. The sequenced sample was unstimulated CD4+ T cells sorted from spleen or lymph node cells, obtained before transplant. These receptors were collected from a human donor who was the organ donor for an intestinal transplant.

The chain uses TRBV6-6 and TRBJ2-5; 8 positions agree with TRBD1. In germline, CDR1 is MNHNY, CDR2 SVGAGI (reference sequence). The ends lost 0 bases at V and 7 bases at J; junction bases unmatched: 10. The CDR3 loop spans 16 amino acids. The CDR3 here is CASSYSGQGAGGTQYF. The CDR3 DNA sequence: TGTGCCAGCAGTTACTCCGGGCAGGGGGCAGGTGGGACCCAGTACTTC.

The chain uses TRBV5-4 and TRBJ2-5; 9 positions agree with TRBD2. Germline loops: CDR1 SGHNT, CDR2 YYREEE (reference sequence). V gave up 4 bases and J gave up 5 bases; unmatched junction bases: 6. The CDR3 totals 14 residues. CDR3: CASSPGTSFETQYF. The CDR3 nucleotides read TGTGCCAGCAGCCCCGGGACTAGCTTTGAGACCCAGTACTTC.

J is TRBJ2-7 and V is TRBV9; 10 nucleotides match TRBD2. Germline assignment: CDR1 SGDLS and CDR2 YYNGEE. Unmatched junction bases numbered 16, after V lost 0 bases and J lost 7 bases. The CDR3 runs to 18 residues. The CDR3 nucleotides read TGTGCCAGCAGCGTAGGAGCGGGGGGGACAATCTCCTCCGAAGAGCAGTACTTC. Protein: CASSVGAGGTISSEEQYF.

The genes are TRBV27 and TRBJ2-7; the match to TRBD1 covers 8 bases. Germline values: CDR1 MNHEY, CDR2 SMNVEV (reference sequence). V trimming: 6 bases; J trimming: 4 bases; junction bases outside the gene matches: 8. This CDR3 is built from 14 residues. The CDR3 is CASSRTGWAYEQYF. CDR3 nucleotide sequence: TGTGCCAGCAGCAGGACAGGGTGGGCGTACGAGCAGTACTTC.

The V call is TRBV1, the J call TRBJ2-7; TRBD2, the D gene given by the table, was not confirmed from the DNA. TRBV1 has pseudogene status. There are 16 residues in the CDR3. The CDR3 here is CTSSTQGLAGGYEQYF. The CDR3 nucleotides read TGCACCAGCAGCACACAAGGACTAGCGGGGGGATACGAGCAGTACTTC.

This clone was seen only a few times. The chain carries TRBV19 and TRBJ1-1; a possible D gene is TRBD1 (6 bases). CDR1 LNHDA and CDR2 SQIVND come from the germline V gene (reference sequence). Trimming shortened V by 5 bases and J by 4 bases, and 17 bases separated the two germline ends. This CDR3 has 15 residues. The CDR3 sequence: CASSPPGQSSTEAFF. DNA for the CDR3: TGTGCCAGTAGTCCCCCCGGACAGAGTAGCACTGAAGCTTTCTTT.

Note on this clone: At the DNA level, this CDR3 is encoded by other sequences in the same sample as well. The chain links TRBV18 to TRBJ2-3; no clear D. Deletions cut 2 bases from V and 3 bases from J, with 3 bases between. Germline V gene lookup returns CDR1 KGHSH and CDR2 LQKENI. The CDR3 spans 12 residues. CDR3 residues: CASSPYTDTQYF. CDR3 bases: TGTGCCAGCTCACCATATACAGATACGCAGTATTTT.

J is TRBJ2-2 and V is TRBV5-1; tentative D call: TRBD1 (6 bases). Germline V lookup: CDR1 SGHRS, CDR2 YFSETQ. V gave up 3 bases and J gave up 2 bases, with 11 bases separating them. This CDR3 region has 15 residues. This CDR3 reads CASSSLQGNTGELFF. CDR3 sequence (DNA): TGCGCCAGCAGCTCTCTACAGGGAAACACCGGGGAGCTGTTTTTT.

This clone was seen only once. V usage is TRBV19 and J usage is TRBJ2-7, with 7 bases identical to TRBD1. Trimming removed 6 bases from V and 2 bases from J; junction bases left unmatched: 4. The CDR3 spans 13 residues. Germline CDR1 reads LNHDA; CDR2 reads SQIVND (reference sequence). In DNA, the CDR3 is TGTGCCAGTAGGGGGACAGAAACCTACGAGCAGTACTTC. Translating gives CASRGTETYEQYF.

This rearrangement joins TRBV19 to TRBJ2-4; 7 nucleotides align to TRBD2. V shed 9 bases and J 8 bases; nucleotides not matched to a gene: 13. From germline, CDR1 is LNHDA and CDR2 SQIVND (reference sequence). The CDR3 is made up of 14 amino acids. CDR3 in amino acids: CASRLGAGVYIQYF. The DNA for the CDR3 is TGTGCCAGCAGGCTGGGTGCGGGGGTATACATTCAGTACTTC.

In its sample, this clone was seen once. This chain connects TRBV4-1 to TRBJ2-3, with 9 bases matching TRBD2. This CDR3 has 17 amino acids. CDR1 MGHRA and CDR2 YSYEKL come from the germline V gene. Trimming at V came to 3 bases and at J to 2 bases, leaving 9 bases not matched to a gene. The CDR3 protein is CASSQGLAGPLTDTQYF. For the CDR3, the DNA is TGCGCCAGCAGCCAGGGGCTAGCGGGGCCCCTCACAGATACGCAGTATTTT.

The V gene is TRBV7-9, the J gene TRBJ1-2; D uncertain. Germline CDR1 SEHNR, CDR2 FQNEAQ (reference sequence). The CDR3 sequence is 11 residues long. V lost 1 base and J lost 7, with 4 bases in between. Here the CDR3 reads CASSLVSGYTF. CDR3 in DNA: TGTGCCAGCAGCTTAGTCTCTGGCTACACCTTC.

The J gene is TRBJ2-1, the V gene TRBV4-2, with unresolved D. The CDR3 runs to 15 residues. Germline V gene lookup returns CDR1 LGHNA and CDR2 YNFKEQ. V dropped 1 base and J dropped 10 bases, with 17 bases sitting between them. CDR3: CASSQAGSSGREQFF. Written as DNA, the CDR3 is TGTGCCAGCAGCCAAGCCGGCTCTAGTGGCAGAGAGCAGTTCTTC.

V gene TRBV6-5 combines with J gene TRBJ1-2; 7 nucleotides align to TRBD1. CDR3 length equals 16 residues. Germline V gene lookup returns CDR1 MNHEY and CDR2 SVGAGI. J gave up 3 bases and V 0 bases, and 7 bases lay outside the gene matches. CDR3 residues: CASSYSGTAPYYGYTF. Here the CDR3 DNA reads TGTGCCAGCAGTTACTCCGGGACAGCTCCTTACTATGGCTACACCTTC.

Here the CDR3 reads CAWRYRGNSPLHF. In DNA form, the CDR3 reads TGTGCCTGGAGATACAGGGGGAATTCACCCCTCCACTTT. This chain joins TRBV30 and TRBJ1-6, with 8 bases identical to TRBD1. This CDR3 spans 13 amino acids. The germline CDR1 and CDR2 sequences are GTSNPN and SVGIG (reference sequence). J was trimmed by 7 bases and V by 3 bases; bases with no gene match: 2. Variable domain in full (rest from reference TRBV30 and TRBJ1-6): SQTIHQWPATLVQPVGSPLSLECTVEGTSNPNLYWYRQAAGRGLQLLFYSVGIGQISSEVPQNLSASRPQDRQFILSSKKLLLSDSGFYLCAWRYRGNSPLHFGNGTRLTVT.

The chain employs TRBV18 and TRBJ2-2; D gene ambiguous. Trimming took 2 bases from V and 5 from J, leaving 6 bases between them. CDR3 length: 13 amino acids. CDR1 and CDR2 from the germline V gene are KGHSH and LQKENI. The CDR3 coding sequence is TGTGCCAGCTCACCAAGACATACCGGGGAGCTGTTTTTT. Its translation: CASSPRHTGELFF.

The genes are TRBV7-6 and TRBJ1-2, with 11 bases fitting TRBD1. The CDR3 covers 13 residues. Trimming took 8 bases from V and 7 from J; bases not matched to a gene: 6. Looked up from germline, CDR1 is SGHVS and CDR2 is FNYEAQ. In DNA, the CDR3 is TGTGCCAGCTCAGGACAGGGGGCTGGTGGCTACACCTTC. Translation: CASSGQGAGGYTF.

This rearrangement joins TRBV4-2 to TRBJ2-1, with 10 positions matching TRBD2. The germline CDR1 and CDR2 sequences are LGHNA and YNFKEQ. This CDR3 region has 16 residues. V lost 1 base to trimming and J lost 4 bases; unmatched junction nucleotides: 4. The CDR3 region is CASSQVTSGPYNEQFF. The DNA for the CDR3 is TGTGCCAGCAGCCAAGTGACTAGCGGGCCATACAATGAGCAGTTCTTC.